This T cell receptor (beta chain) was recorded in a study of T-cell reconstitution after alpha-beta-depleted transplantation in children. Unique molecular identifiers tagged the TCRbeta library. TCRdb recomputed calls from the PCR reads with MiXCR, one row per CDR3 protein. The sample lists 80,000 to 95,000 distinct CDR3 sequences; roughly 8% were seen once. In its sample, this clonotype was seen many times. The TCR was taken from a human donor who donated a stem cell graft to a child with congenital amegakaryocytic thrombocytopenia. Sequenced here: PBMCs from the stem cell graft donor, sampled from the stem cell graft.

Here the CDR3 reads CASSREAAGEQFF. The DNA of the CDR3 is TGTGCCAGCAGTCGGGAAGCAGCTGGTGAGCAGTTCTTC. The chain carries TRBV11-2 and TRBJ2-1, with D maybe TRBD2 (5 bases). The V gene lost 6 bases and the J gene lost 9 bases, with 15 bases spanning the gap. CDR3 length: 13 amino acids. The germline gives CDR1 SGHAT, CDR2 FQNNGV.